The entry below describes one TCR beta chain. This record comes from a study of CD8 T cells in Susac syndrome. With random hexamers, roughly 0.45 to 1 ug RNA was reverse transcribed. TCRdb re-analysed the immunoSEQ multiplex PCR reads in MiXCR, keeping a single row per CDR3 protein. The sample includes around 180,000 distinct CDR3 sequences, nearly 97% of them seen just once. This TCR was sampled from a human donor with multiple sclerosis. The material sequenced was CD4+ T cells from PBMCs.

CDR3 in DNA: TGCGCCAGCAGGGTTAGGGAGGACGGGGAGCTGTTTTTT. The encoded protein is CASRVREDGELFF. The chain combines TRBV4-1 with TRBJ2-2; possible D gene TRBD2, 6 bases. Germline CDR1 is MGHRA and CDR2 is YSYEKL. CDR3 size: 13 residues. V was clipped by 6 bases and J by 7 bases, with 12 bases between them.